The next 7 T cell receptor beta chains were all read from a single sample in a study of blood T cell repertoires in COVID-19. Generated by immunoSEQ multiplex PCR, the TCRdb table keeps only in-frame clones and is missing some. The sample contains a few hundred thousand clones, roughly nine tenths of which appear only once. Sequencing was performed on PBMCs or T cells enriched from blood (not recorded which). The origin of the receptors is a woman between 40 and 50 years old who had been exposed to COVID-19.

The chain joins TRBV4-3 to TRBJ2-7, with D perhaps matching TRBD2 (6 bases). Trimming took off 2 bases at V and 2 bases at J, with 13 bases between the two ends. The CDR3 extends over 15 amino acids. The germline V gene has CDR1 LGHNA and CDR2 YSLEER. For the CDR3, the DNA is TGCGCCAGCAGCCAATACCGGGACTCGCCCTACGAGCAGTACTTC. Translating gives CASSQYRDSPYEQYF.

The chain joins TRBV30 to TRBJ1-6; 8 bases agree with TRBD1. J gave up 7 bases and V 2 bases, and 7 bases lay outside the gene matches. The CDR3 is 15 residues long. Looked up from germline, CDR1 is GTSNPN and CDR2 is SVGIG (reference sequence). The CDR3 reads CAWSPLGQENSPLHF. DNA for the CDR3: TGTGCCTGGAGTCCGCTGGGACAGGAGAATTCACCCCTCCACTTT.

The chain carries TRBV21-1 and TRBJ1-1; TRBD1 is taken as the D call from the table, unchecked against the DNA. TRBV21-1 is a listed pseudogene. This CDR3 comprises 14 residues. The CDR3 sequence: CASSGQGRETEAFF. Here the CDR3 DNA reads TGTGCCAGCAGCGGACAGGGTAGAGAGACTGAAGCTTTCTTT.

V is TRBV5-4 and J is TRBJ2-3, with D tentatively TRBD1 (6 bases). CDR1 SGHNT and CDR2 YYREEE come from the germline V gene (reference sequence). V lost 6 bases and J lost 5, with 16 bases in between. The CDR3 totals 14 residues. The CDR3 is CASNLQGSEDTQYF. CDR3 nucleotide sequence: TGTGCCAGCAACCTACAGGGCTCGGAAGATACGCAGTATTTT.

This clone was picked up a small number of times. CDR3 in amino acids: CASGGQGDYEQYF. In DNA form, the CDR3 reads TGCGCCAGCGGGGGACAGGGAGACTACGAGCAGTACTTC. The V and J genes are TRBV5-1 and TRBJ2-7; the match to TRBD1 covers 9 bases. The germline V gene has CDR1 SGHRS and CDR2 YFSETQ. Trimming took 7 bases from V and 3 from J; bases not matched to a gene: 5. The CDR3 has 13 amino acids.

This clone has only one observation. The chain is built from TRBV30 and TRBJ1-3; D is undetermined. Germline V CDR1 and CDR2: GTSNPN, SVGIG (reference sequence). The V end was cut by 5 bases, the J end by 4 bases, with 9 bases between. The CDR3 is 12 residues long. CDR3 loop: CAWAGGGNTIYF. CDR3 coding DNA: TGTGCCTGGGCAGGTGGAGGAAACACCATATATTTT. Full variable domain (outside the CDR3, taken from reference TRBV30 and TRBJ1-3): SQTIHQWPATLVQPVGSPLSLECTVEGTSNPNLYWYRQAAGRGLQLLFYSVGIGQISSEVPQNLSASRPQDRQFILSSKKLLLSDSGFYLCAWAGGGNTIYFGEGSWLTVV.

This chain connects TRBV7-6 to TRBJ2-1, with 13 bases lining up with TRBD2. Germline CDR1 and CDR2: SGHVS and FNYEAQ. The length of the CDR3 is 17 residues. After removal of 5 bases from V and 8 bases from J, the junction contained 12 bases not matched to a gene. CDR3 DNA sequence: TGTGCCAGCAGCCCAATACCCGGGACTAGCGGGACGGATGAGCAGTTCTTC. Its protein is CASSPIPGTSGTDEQFF.